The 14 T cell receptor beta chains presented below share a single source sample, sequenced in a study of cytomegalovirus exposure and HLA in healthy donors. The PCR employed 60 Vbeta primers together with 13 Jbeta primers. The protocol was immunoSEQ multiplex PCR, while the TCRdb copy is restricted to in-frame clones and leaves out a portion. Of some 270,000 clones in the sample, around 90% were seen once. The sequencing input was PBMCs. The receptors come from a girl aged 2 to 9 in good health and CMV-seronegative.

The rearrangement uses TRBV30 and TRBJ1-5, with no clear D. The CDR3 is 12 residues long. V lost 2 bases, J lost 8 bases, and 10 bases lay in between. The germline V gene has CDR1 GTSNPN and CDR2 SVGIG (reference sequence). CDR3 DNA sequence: TGTGCCTGGAGTCGGGAGTGGGAGCCCCAGCATTTT. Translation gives CAWSREWEPQHF.

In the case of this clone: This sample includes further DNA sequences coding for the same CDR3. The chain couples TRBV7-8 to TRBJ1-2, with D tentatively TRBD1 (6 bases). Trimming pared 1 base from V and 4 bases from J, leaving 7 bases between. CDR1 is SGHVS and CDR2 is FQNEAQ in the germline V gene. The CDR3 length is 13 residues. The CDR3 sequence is CASSLGTAYGYTF. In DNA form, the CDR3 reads TGTGCCAGCAGCTTAGGGACAGCCTATGGCTACACCTTC. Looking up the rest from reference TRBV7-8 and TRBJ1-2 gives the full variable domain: GAGVSQSPRYKVAKRGQDVALRCDPISGHVSLFWYQQALGQGPEFLTYFQNEAQLDKSGLPSDRFFAERPEGSVSTLKIQRTQQEDSAVYLCASSLGTAYGYTFGSGTRLTVV.

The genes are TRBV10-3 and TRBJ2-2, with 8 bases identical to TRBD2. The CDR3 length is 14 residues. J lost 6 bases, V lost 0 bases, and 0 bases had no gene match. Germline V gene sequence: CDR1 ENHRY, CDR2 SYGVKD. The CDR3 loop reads CAISESAGAGELFF. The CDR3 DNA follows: TGTGCCATCAGTGAGTCAGCGGGAGCCGGGGAGCTGTTTTTT.

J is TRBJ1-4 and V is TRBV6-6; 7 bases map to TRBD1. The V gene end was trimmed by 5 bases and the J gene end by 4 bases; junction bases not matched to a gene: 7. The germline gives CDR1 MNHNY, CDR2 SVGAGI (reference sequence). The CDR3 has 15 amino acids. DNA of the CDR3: TGTGCCAGCAGTACGGGTGGGACAGATAATGAAAAACTGTTTTTT. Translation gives CASSTGGTDNEKLFF.

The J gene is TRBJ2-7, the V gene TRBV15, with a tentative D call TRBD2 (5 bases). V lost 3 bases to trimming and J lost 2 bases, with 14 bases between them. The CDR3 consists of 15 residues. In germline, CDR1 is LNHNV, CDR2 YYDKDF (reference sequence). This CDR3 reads CATSSARFGAYEQYF. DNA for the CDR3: TGTGCCACCAGCAGCGCCCGATTCGGGGCCTACGAGCAGTACTTC.

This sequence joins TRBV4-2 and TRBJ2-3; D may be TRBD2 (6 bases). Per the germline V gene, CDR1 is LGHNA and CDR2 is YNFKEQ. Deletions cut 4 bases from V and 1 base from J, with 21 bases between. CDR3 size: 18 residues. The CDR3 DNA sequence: TGTGCCAGCAGCCTCGCTTGGGGCGGGGCGTCACGCACAGATACGCAGTATTTT. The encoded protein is CASSLAWGGASRTDTQYF.

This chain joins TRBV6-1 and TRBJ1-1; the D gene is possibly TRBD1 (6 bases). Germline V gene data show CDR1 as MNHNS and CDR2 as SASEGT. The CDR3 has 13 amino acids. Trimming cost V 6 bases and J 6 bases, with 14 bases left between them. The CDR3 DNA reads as TGTGCCAGCAGGGTACAGGGTACCCCTGAAGCTTTCTTT. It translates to CASRVQGTPEAFF.

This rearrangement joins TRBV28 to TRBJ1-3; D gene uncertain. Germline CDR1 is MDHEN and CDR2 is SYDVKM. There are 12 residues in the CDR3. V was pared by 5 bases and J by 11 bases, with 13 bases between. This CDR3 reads CASSKSQAAIYF. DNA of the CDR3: TGTGCCAGCAGTAAGAGCCAGGCAGCCATATATTTT.

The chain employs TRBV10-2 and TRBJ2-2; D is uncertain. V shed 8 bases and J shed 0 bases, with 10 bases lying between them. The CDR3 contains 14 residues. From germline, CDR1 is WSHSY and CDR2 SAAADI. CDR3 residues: CASCTSANTGELFF. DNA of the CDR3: TGCGCCAGCTGTACTTCTGCGAACACCGGGGAGCTGTTTTTT.

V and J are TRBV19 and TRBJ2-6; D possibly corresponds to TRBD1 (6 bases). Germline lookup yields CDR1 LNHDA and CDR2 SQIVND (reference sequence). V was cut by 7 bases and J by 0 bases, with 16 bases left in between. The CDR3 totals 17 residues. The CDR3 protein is CASNNLQGSSGANVLTF. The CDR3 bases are TGTGCCAGTAACAACTTACAGGGCAGCTCTGGGGCCAACGTCCTGACTTTC. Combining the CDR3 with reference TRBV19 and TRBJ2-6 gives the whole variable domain DGGITQSPKYLFRKEGQNVTLSCEQNLNHDAMYWYRQDPGQGLRLIYYSQIVNDFQKGDIAEGYSVSREKKESFPLTVTSAQKNPTAFYLCASNNLQGSSGANVLTFGAGSRLTVL.

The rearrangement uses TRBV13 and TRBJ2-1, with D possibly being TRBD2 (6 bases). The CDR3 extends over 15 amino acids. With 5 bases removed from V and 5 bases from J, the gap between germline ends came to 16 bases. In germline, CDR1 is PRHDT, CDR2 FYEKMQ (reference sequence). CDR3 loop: CASSAMLGLDNEQFF. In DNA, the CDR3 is TGTGCCAGCAGCGCAATGTTGGGACTTGACAATGAGCAGTTCTTC.

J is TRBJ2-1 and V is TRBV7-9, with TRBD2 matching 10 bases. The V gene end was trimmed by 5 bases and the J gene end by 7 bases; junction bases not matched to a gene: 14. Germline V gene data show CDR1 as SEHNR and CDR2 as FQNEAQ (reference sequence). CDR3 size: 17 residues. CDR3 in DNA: TGTGCCAGCAGCCCCAGGGCGCTAGCGGGAGATATGAATGAGCAGTTCTTC. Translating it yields CASSPRALAGDMNEQFF.

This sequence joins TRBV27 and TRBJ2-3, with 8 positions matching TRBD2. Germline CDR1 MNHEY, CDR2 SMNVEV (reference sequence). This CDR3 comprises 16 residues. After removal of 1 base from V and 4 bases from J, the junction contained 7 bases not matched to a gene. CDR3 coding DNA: TGTGCCAGCAGTTTATGGAGCGGGAGTGGAGCAGATACGCAGTATTTT. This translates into CASSLWSGSGADTQYF.

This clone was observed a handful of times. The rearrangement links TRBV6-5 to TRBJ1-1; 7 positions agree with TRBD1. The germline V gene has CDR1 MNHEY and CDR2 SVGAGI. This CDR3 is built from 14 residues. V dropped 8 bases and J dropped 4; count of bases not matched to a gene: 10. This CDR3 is CASLQGRGVTEAFF. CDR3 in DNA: TGTGCCAGCCTACAGGGCAGGGGGGTCACTGAAGCTTTCTTT.